One sample yielded the 7 T cell receptor beta chains listed below, sequenced in a study of blood T cells in healthy people across ages. PCR was performed a second time for roughly 7 to 12 cycles using a sample-barcoded 5' primer and a J-beta primer mix. TCRdb re-called the 5' RACE reads with MiXCR, one entry per CDR3 protein. This table has approximately 730,000 distinct CDR3 sequences, 40% to 65% appearing once. Sequenced: blood. The receptor set was obtained from an elderly man in good health.

The rearrangement joins TRBV7-9 to TRBJ2-3, with 12 positions matching TRBD2. Losses at the gene ends were 5 bases for V and 14 bases for J; bases not matched to a gene: 20. Germline lookup yields CDR1 SEHNR and CDR2 FQNEAQ (reference sequence). The CDR3 length is 17 residues. This chain's CDR3 is CASSQRTSGEKHRYAYF. Written as DNA, the CDR3 is TGTGCCAGCAGCCAACGGACTAGCGGGGAGAAACACAGATACGCGTATTTT.

On this clonotype: One end of the junction fails to match germline, which may point to a read error. The CDR3 loop reads CACSSWTSGGYNEQFF. The DNA for the CDR3 is TGTGCCTGCAGTTCCTGGACTAGCGGGGGCTACAATGAGCAGTTCTTC. This chain connects TRBV28 to TRBJ2-1; 13 bases are shared with TRBD2. The CDR3 is 16 residues long. CDR1 and CDR2 from the germline V gene are MDHEN and SYDVKM.

CDR3 coding DNA: TGTGCCACCAGCAGAGATACAGGGGCCTACAATCAGCCCCAGCATTTT. It is translated as CATSRDTGAYNQPQHF. The chain has TRBV15 and TRBJ1-5, with 7 bases fitting TRBD1. The V segment lost 0 bases and the J segment 3 bases; nucleotides outside the gene matches: 5. This CDR3 is 16 amino acids long. Germline-derived CDR1 and CDR2 are LNHNV and YYDKDF (reference sequence).

The chain has TRBV18 and TRBJ2-7, with D maybe TRBD1 (5 bases). The CDR3 is 13 amino acids. From germline, CDR1 is KGHSH and CDR2 LQKENI. V was pared by 3 bases and J by 6 bases, with 12 bases between. CDR3 residues: CASSPGWGGEQYF. The CDR3 bases are TGTGCCAGCTCACCTGGATGGGGCGGCGAGCAGTACTTC.

The chain combines TRBV7-2 with TRBJ2-5; 7 nucleotides line up with TRBD1. This CDR3 has 16 residues. Germline V gene sequence: CDR1 SGHTA, CDR2 FQGNSA. Unmatched junction bases numbered 13, after V lost 6 bases and J lost 3 bases. The CDR3, as DNA: TGTGCCAGCAGTACACAGGGGCCTAGACCCAAAGAGACCCAGTACTTC. It translates to CASSTQGPRPKETQYF.

This chain uses TRBV12-5 with TRBJ2-1; D ambiguous. The CDR3 runs 15 residues. Germline-derived CDR1 and CDR2 are LGHNT and FRNRAP. Between the trimmed V and J ends, which lost 1 base and 1 base, there was a span of 8 bases. CDR3 DNA: TGTGCTAGTGGTTTGGGAGGATTGTCCTACAATGAGCAGTTCTTC. Protein sequence: CASGLGGLSYNEQFF.

The V call is TRBV20-1, the J call TRBJ2-7; possibly TRBD1 for D (5 bases). This CDR3 has 16 residues. V lost 0 bases and J 0 bases, leaving 15 bases between the germline ends. The V gene's germline CDR1 is DFQATT and CDR2 SNEGSKA (reference sequence). The CDR3 is CSARDPDSRSSYEQYF. CDR3 nucleotide sequence: TGCAGTGCTAGAGACCCCGACAGTCGGAGCTCCTACGAGCAGTACTTC.